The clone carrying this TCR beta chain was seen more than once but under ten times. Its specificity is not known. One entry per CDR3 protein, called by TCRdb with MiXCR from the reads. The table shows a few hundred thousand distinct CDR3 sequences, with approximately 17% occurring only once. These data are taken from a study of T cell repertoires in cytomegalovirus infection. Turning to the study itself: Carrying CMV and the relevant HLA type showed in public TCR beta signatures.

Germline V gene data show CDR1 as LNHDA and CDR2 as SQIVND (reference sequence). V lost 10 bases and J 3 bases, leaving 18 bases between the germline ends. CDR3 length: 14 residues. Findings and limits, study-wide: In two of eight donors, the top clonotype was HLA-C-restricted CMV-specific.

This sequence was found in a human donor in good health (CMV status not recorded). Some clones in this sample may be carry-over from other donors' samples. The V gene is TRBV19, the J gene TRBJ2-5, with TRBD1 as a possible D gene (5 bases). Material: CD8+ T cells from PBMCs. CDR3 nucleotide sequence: TGTGCCACGACAGAAACTTGGGGAAAAGAGACCCAGTACTTC. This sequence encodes CATTETWGKETQYF.